This T cell receptor beta chain is drawn from a study of OX40 agonist ivuxolimab in advanced cancers. Study information: Patients treated during dose escalation were battling hepatocellular carcinoma, melanoma, renal cell or head and neck cancer.

From germline, CDR1 is KGHSH and CDR2 LQKENI. Trimming left V 6 bases short and J 1 base short, with 19 bases between. The CDR3 totals 16 residues. Sequencing was performed with immunoSEQ multiplex PCR; in TCRdb, only in-frame clones are kept and a portion is missing. Of tens of thousands of clones detected, approximately 91% appear once; the ten largest clones hold 0.31%. This TCR was recovered from an adult with an advanced solid tumor such as melanoma, head and neck, liver or kidney cancer. The V call is TRBV18, the J call TRBJ2-7; possible D gene TRBD1, 6 bases. Source: CD4+ or CD8+ T cells sorted from blood, taken in a trial of the OX40 agonist ivuxolimab. Here the CDR3 DNA reads TGTGCCAGCTCTCATAGCCAGGGGTCGAGTTCCTACGAGCAGTACTTC. Protein sequence: CASSHSQGSSSYEQYF.